This T cell receptor (beta chain) was captured by sequencing in a study of beta chain features in type 1 diabetes. Study-wide results and limits: A greater similarity of naive, central memory and Treg TCRB repertoires was seen among patients than among healthy donors. PCR may have favored shorter templates equally in patients and controls.

Of the isolated RNA, all was reverse transcribed, and so the sequenced material was expressed TCRB transcripts. Using immunoSEQ multiplex PCR, the repertoire was profiled, and TCRdb retains in-frame clones only, with some absent. The sample shows under 250,000 clones, about a tenth of them seen only once. Averaging approximately 0.11 L, one heparinised blood draw was given by each donor. CD4+ naive, central memory, regulatory and stem cell-like memory cells were sorted via CD45RO/CCR7/CD25/CD127/CD95/CD27. This CDR3 comprises 14 residues. V lost 4 bases, J lost 0 bases, and 10 bases lay in between. The germline V gene has CDR1 MGHRA and CDR2 YSYEKL. Concerning this clone: Its target is unknown.

The chain is built from TRBV4-1 and TRBJ2-7, with D tentatively TRBD2 (6 bases). The sample comprised central memory CD4+ T cells from blood. The sequence derives from a man aged 18 to 29 in good health. The CDR3 DNA sequence: TGCGCCAGCAGCCGGGAGGCCTACTCCTACGAGCAGTACTTC. Translation gives CASSREAYSYEQYF.